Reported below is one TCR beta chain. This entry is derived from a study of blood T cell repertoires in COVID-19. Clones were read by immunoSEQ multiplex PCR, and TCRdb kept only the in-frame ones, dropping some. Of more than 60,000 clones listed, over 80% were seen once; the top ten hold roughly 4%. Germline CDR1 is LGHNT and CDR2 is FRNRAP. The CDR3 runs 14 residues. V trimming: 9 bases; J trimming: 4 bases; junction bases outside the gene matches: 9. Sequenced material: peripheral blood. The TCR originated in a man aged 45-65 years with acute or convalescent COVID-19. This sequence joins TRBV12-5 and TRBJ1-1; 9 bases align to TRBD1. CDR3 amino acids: CASTEQGARTEAFF. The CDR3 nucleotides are TGTGCTAGCACAGAACAGGGGGCGCGCACTGAAGCTTTCTTT.